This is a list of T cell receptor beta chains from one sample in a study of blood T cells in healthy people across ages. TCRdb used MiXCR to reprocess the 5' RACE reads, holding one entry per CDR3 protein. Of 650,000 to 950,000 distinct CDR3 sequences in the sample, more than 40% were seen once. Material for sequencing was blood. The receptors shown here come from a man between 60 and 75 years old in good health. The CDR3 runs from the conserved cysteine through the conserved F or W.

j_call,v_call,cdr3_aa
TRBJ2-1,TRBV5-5,CASSLIYGTILAYNEQFF
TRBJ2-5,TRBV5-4,CASSLASLAGGAETQYF
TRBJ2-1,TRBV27,CASSSPSTTGSSNEQFF
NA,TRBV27,CASTRLAGGQETQYF
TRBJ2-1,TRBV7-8,CASSLGVSNEQFF
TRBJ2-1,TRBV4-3,CASSQRGSPLSYNEQFF
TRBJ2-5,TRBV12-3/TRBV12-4,CASRIRLRGSYNEQYF
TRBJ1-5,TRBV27,CASSLPRQGASNQPQHF
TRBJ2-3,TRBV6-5,CASRAGGSTDTQYF
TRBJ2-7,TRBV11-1,CASSHWEVREQYF
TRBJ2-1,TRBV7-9,CASSLDPNEQFF
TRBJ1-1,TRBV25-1,CASSEVGSSNTEAFF
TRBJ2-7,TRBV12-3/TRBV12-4,CASSFFAGGSQGYEQYF
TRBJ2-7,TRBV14,CASNRQGGFYEQYF
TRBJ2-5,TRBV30,CAWNGQETQYF
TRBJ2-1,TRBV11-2,CASSIDRGAKYNEQFF